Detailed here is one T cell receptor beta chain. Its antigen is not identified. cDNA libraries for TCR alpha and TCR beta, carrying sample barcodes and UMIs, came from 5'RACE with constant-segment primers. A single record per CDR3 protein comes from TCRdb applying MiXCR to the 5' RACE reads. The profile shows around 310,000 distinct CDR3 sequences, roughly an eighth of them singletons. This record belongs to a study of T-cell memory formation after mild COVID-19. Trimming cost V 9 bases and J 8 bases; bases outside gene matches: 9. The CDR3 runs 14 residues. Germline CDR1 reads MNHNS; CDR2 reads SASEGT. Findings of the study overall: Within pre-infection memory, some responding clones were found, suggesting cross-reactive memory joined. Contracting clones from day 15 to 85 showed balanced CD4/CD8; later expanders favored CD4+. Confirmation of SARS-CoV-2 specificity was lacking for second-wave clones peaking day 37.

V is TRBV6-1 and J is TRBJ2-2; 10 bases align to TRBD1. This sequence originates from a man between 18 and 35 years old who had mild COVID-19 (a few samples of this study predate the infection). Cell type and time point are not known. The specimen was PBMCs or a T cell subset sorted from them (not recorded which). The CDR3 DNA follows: TGTGCCAGTCATACCGGGACAGGGGTTGGGGAGCTGTTTTTT. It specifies CASHTGTGVGELFF.